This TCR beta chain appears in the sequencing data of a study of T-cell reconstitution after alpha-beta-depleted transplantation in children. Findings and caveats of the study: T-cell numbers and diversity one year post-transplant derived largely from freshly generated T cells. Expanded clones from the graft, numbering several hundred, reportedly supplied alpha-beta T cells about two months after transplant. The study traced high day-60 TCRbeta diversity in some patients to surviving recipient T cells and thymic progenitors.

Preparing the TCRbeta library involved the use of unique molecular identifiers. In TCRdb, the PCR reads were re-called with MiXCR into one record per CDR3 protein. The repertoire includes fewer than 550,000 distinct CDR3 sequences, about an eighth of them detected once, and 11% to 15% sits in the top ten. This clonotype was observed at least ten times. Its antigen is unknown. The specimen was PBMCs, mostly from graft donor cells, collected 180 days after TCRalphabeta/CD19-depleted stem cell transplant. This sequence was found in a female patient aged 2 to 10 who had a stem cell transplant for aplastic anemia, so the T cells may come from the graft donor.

CDR3 nucleotide sequence: TGTGCCAGCAGCGTCAGACTAGCGGACTCTCCTATCAATGAGCAGTTCTTC. Encoded protein: CASSVRLADSPINEQFF. The rearrangement joins TRBV9 to TRBJ2-1; TRBD2 matches 9 bases. Trimming removed 2 bases from V and 6 bases from J; junction bases left unmatched: 12. Germline assignment: CDR1 SGDLS and CDR2 YYNGEE. The CDR3 contains 17 residues.